Following are 17 T cell receptor beta chains from one sample sequenced in a study of identical twins. MiXCR, applied by TCRdb to the 5' RACE reads, yields one record per CDR3 protein. The repertoire has about 470,000 distinct CDR3 sequences, 20% to 25% of them found once; the top ten carry roughly 3%. These data are also associated with another study on T cells expressing NK-cell markers.

Sequencing input: CD4+ T cells sorted from blood. These receptors were taken from a woman between 18 and 29 years old in good health.

The chain carries TRBV20-1 and TRBJ1-4, with a weak D call TRBD1 (5 bases). Trimming took off 1 base at V and 4 bases at J, with 10 bases between the two ends. Per germline, CDR1 DFQATT and CDR2 SNEGSKA (reference sequence). The CDR3 has 14 amino acids. CDR3 in DNA: TGCAGTGCTAGAGGACGGGGGTTTAATGAAAAACTGTTTTTT. Translation gives CSARGRGFNEKLFF.

This sequence joins TRBV6-1 and TRBJ2-7; no definite D call. The J call may be incorrect, as the DNA end agrees better with TRBJ2-1. Per the germline V gene, CDR1 is MNHNS and CDR2 is SASEGT. The CDR3 has 15 amino acids. CDR3 amino acids: CASSKDLLFPHEQFF. As DNA, the CDR3 is TGTGCCAGCAGTAAGGACCTGCTTTTCCCCCACGAGCAGTTCTTC.

This clonotype was detected a few times. The chain joins TRBV18 to TRBJ1-1, with D unclear. The CDR3 runs 13 residues. Trimming took 8 bases from V and 2 from J, leaving 12 bases between them. From germline, CDR1 is KGHSH and CDR2 LQKENI. The CDR3 coding sequence is TGTGCCAGCACCCTTGGGTTAAACACTGAAGCTTTCTTT. This codes for CASTLGLNTEAFF.

The rearrangement uses TRBV5-1 and TRBJ2-2; the match to TRBD1 covers 10 bases. Germline CDR1 and CDR2: SGHRS and YFSETQ. CDR3 length equals 18 residues. Trimming removed 4 bases from V and 5 bases from J; junction bases left unmatched: 14. The CDR3 DNA follows: TGCGCCAGCAGCGACGGGACAGGGGCTCTGGTTTTGACCGGGGAGCTGTTTTTT. Translating gives CASSDGTGALVLTGELFF.

CDR3 coding DNA: TGTGCCAGCAGACCAGGGCGTAACCAGCCCCAGCATTTT. It encodes CASRPGRNQPQHF. J is TRBJ1-5 and V is TRBV12-3 or TRBV12-4, with D possibly being TRBD1 (5 bases). V was cut by 6 bases and J by 7 bases, with 13 bases left in between. This CDR3 comprises 13 residues.

The chain is built from TRBV25-1 and TRBJ2-7; possibly TRBD1 for D (6 bases). The germline V gene has CDR1 MGHDK and CDR2 SYGVNS. V was shortened by 2 bases and J by 0 bases, with 8 bases between the two germline ends. The CDR3 length is 14 residues. CDR3 DNA sequence: TGTGCCAGCAGTGAAGCAGGGGTCTCCTACGAGCAGTACTTC. This encodes CASSEAGVSYEQYF.

The V and J genes are TRBV7-9 and TRBJ2-3; TRBD2 agrees at 8 bases. The V segment lost 8 bases and the J segment 3 bases; nucleotides outside the gene matches: 7. CDR1 is SEHNR, CDR2 FQNEAQ, per germline (reference sequence). This CDR3 has 14 amino acids. The chain's CDR3 is CASGSGSSTDTQYF. The CDR3 nucleotides read TGTGCCAGCGGCAGCGGGAGCTCTACAGATACGCAGTATTTT. Using reference TRBV7-9 and TRBJ2-3 for the parts outside the CDR3, the full variable domain is DTGVSQNPRHKITKRGQNVTFRCDPISEHNRLYWYRQTLGQGPEFLTYFQNEAQLEKSRLLSDRFSAERPKGSFSTLEIQRTEQGDSAMYLCASGSGSSTDTQYFGPGTRLTVL.

This clonotype showed up just a few times. Germline is not matched at one junction end, which may reflect a read error. The rearrangement links TRBV12-3 or TRBV12-4 to TRBJ2-7; D could derive from TRBD1 or TRBD2 (5 bases each). CDR3 length: 13 residues. As DNA, the CDR3 is TGTGCCAGCAGTTTTCGGGGCTCCAACGAGCAGTACTTC. The encoded protein is CASSFRGSNEQYF.

This chain connects TRBV20-1 to TRBJ2-5; D not resolved. V was shortened by 1 base and J by 5 bases, with 11 bases between the two germline ends. The CDR3 sequence is 13 residues long. Germline assignment: CDR1 DFQATT and CDR2 SNEGSKA (reference sequence). CDR3 loop: CSARGGVKETQYF. CDR3 nucleotide sequence: TGCAGTGCTAGAGGAGGCGTTAAGGAGACCCAGTACTTC.

CDR3 in DNA: TGCAGCGTCGATTTTGGGACCTCGAACACCGGGGAGCTGTTTTTT. This encodes CSVDFGTSNTGELFF. V usage is TRBV29-1 and J usage is TRBJ2-2; TRBD1 or TRBD2 may be the D gene (5 bases each). Trimming stripped 6 bases from V and 0 bases from J, with 14 bases between. Germline V gene lookup returns CDR1 SQVTM and CDR2 ANQGSEA. CDR3 length equals 15 residues.

This chain uses TRBV7-9 with TRBJ2-3; D gene ambiguous. The V and J ends lost 2 bases and 4 bases respectively, with 7 bases between them. The germline gives CDR1 SEHNR, CDR2 FQNEAQ (reference sequence). The CDR3 length is 13 residues. DNA for the CDR3: TGTGCCAGCAGCTTACCGGCGGCAGATACGCAGTATTTT. Encoded protein: CASSLPAADTQYF.

This clonotype occurred a few times. V gene TRBV6-5 combines with J gene TRBJ2-3; D is ambiguous. The V and J ends lost 2 bases and 7 bases respectively, with 13 bases between them. CDR1 MNHEY and CDR2 SVGAGI come from the germline V gene. This CDR3 spans 14 amino acids. CDR3 region: CASSYLQAGYTQYF. CDR3 nucleotide sequence: TGTGCCAGCAGTTACCTCCAAGCAGGATATACGCAGTATTTT.

This clonotype was seen many times. The V call is TRBV29-1, the J call TRBJ2-7; TRBD1 matches 12 bases. The ends lost 7 bases at V and 8 bases at J; junction bases unmatched: 9. CDR1 and CDR2 from the germline V gene are SQVTM and ANQGSEA. This CDR3 has 13 amino acids. The CDR3 nucleotides are TGCAGCGCTTCTGCGGGGACAGGGGGCAAGCAGTACTTC. As protein: CSASAGTGGKQYF.

The sample holds a few counts of this clonotype. The rearrangement joins TRBV20-1 to TRBJ2-2; the match to TRBD2 covers 10 bases. This CDR3 region has 15 residues. CDR1 and CDR2 from the germline V gene are DFQATT and SNEGSKA (reference sequence). V lost 6 bases to trimming and J lost 2 bases; unmatched junction nucleotides: 6. The CDR3 nucleotides read TGCAGTGCCCGCCAGCGGGGGGGTAACACCGGGGAGCTGTTTTTT. It yields the protein CSARQRGGNTGELFF.

In its sample, this clonotype was seen a few times. This sequence joins TRBV5-1 and TRBJ1-5; tentative D call: TRBD1 (6 bases). V shed 4 bases and J shed 4 bases, with 12 bases lying between them. This CDR3 contains 14 residues. CDR1 SGHRS and CDR2 YFSETQ come from the germline V gene. The CDR3 protein is CASSPQGMNQPQHF. In DNA, the CDR3 is TGCGCCAGCAGCCCCCAGGGGATGAATCAGCCCCAGCATTTT.

This clonotype was counted a few times. The J gene is TRBJ2-6, the V gene TRBV7-2; D gene unclear. The germline CDR1 and CDR2 sequences are SGHTA and FQGNSA. The V and J ends lost 4 bases and 0 bases respectively, with 4 bases between them. The CDR3 spans 14 residues. This CDR3 reads CASSWTSGANVLTF. The CDR3, as DNA: TGTGCCAGCAGCTGGACCTCTGGGGCCAACGTCCTGACTTTC.

V gene TRBV6-1 combines with J gene TRBJ2-7, with a possible D match to TRBD2 (6 bases). The CDR3 has 15 residues. Trimming took off 6 bases at V and 2 bases at J, with 17 bases between the two ends. Germline CDR1 MNHNS, CDR2 SASEGT. The CDR3 loop is CASSPGLPGTYEQYF. The CDR3 DNA is TGTGCCAGCAGCCCGGGACTGCCTGGGACCTACGAGCAGTACTTC.